A selection of T cell receptor beta chains follows, all from one sample in a study of memory CD4+ T cells and cytomegalovirus serostatus. Here immunoSEQ multiplex PCR was the method, and the copy in TCRdb shows in-frame clones only, minus some. The table lists tens of thousands of clones, about four fifths of them singletons. Sequencing was done on a sample of memory CD4+ T cells from blood. The receptors were sampled from an adult in good health and CMV-seronegative. Both conserved end residues are part of each CDR3. A D gene is named only where the DNA matches it firmly. Clone size is shown for a subset of rows, as once, few, many or a class of expanded clone.

TRBJ2-2 | TRBV30 | NA | NA | TGTGCCTGGGGAGGGGGATGGAACACCGGGGAGCTGTTTTTT | CAWGGGWNTGELFF
TRBJ1-5 | TRBV29-1 | NA | NA | TGCAGCGTTGAAGCAGGAGGCAATCAGCCCCAGCATTTT | CSVEAGGNQPQHF
TRBJ2-6 | TRBV16 | NA | NA | TGTGCCAGCAGCCAAGACAGCTCTGGGGCCAACGTCCTGACTTTC | CASSQDSSGANVLTF
TRBJ1-1 | TRBV11-2 | NA | few | TGTGCCAGCAGCATCGGTCGACAGGATCGGGCTTTCTTT | CASSIGRQDRAFF
TRBJ1-1 | TRBV27 | NA | NA | TGTGCCAGCACTAAACCCCCACAGGGTCCCTTGAACACTGAAGCTTTCTTT | CASTKPPQGPLNTEAFF
TRBJ2-7 | TRBV5-5 | TRBD1 | NA | TGTGCCAGCAGCCCCCAGGGGGTCAAGAGCTCCTACGAGCAGTACTTC | CASSPQGVKSSYEQYF
TRBJ1-1 | TRBV6-5 | TRBD1 | NA | TGTGCCAGCAGGGGACTACAGGGGGTCCTAAGAACTTTCTTT | CASRGLQGVLRTFF
TRBJ1-4 | TRBV21-1 | NA | few | TGTGCCAGCAGCAAAAATCAGGGACCTAATGAAAAACTGTTTTTT | CASSKNQGPNEKLFF
TRBJ1-1 | TRBV4-1 | NA | few | TGCGCCAGCAGCGGATCGGGACAGAACACTGAAGCTTTCTTT | CASSGSGQNTEAFF
TRBJ1-2 | TRBV6-1 | NA | NA | TGTGCCAGCAACAAACGCCCAGGAGCTGGCTACACCTTC | CASNKRPGAGYTF
TRBJ2-2 | TRBV9 | NA | NA | TGTGCCAGCAGCCAAACAAGAGTGGACTACCTTCGGACCGGGGAGCTGTTTTTT | CASSQTRVDYLRTGELFF
TRBJ2-4 | TRBV19 | NA | NA | TGTGCCAGTAGTATATCGGGGCAGAACGGGAAAAACATTCAGTACTTC | CASSISGQNGKNIQYF
TRBJ1-2 | TRBV6-1 | NA | once | TGTGCCAGCAGGGCAGGGTTATCAGACTATGGCTACACCTTC | CASRAGLSDYGYTF
TRBJ1-2 | TRBV2 | TRBD1 | NA | TGTGCCAGCAGTGAAAGCCCGACAGGGAGGGTTATTGGCTACACCTTC | CASSESPTGRVIGYTF
TRBJ1-5 | TRBV19 | NA | NA | TGTGCCAGTTGTATAACAGGAGCCTATTGTGCCCAGCATTTT | CASCITGAYCAQHF
TRBJ2-5 | TRBV10-3 | NA | NA | TGTGCCATCAGTGAGAGTGGGAAGGGTGAAGAGACCCAGTACTTC | CAISESGKGEETQYF
TRBJ2-2 | TRBV7-9 | TRBD1 | NA | TGTGCCAGCAGCCCCCGGGGACAGGGGGCTGGCGGGGAGCTGTTTTTT | CASSPRGQGAGGELFF
TRBJ1-5 | TRBV19 | TRBD1 | NA | TGTGCCAGTAGTACCCCCGGACAGGGGCCCGGTCCGTCCCAGCATTTT | CASSTPGQGPGPSQHF
TRBJ1-2 | TRBV4-3 | NA | NA | TGCGCCAGCAGCCAAGATGGGACTGTTGGCTACACCTTC | CASSQDGTVGYTF
TRBJ2-7 | TRBV6-5 | TRBD1 | medium-sized | TGTGCCAGCAGTTGGGACAGGGCTAGCGAGCAGTACTTC | CASSWDRASEQYF
TRBJ2-5 | TRBV18 | NA | few | TGTGCCAGCTCACCAGAGGCGCTTAAAGAGACCCAGTACTTC | CASSPEALKETQYF
TRBJ1-4 | TRBV7-2 | NA | NA | TGTGCCAGCAGCTTACAGGGGCAATTGAGTGAAAAACTGTTTTTT | CASSLQGQLSEKLFF
TRBJ2-3 | TRBV4-2 | NA | NA | TGTGCCAGCAGCCAAGAAGGGGGGGCGCGGACAGATACGCAGTATTTT | CASSQEGGARTDTQYF
TRBJ1-2 | TRBV6-5 | NA | NA | TGTGCCAGCAAGGATCGGGACTCGAATGGCTACACCTTC | CASKDRDSNGYTF
TRBJ1-1 | TRBV5-1 | NA | NA | TGCGCCAGCAGCTTGGGTCTGAACACTGAAGCTTTCTTT | CASSLGLNTEAFF
TRBJ2-5 | TRBV27 | NA | few | TGTGCCAGCAGTTTATCGAATTACAGACGCCCCCAAGAGACCCAGTACTTC | CASSLSNYRRPQETQYF
TRBJ2-1 | TRBV10-3 | TRBD2 | NA | TGTGCCATCAGTGGGACTAGCGGAGACAATGAGCAGTTCTTC | CAISGTSGDNEQFF
TRBJ1-1 | TRBV6-6 | TRBD1 | few | TGTGCCAGCAGTTACGACACCGGGACAGGGCAAGCTTTCTTT | CASSYDTGTGQAFF
TRBJ1-5 | TRBV6-1 | NA | few | TGTGCCAGCAGGGGCGGTCAGCCCCAGCATTTT | CASRGGQPQHF
TRBJ1-1 | TRBV6-1 | NA | NA | TGTGCCAGCAGTCGAGCTGGGGTGGGGGACACTGAAGCTTTCTTT | CASSRAGVGDTEAFF
TRBJ1-4 | TRBV7-2 | NA | NA | TGTGCCAGCAGCCACGGGAGGTTGGGTAATGAAAAACTGTTTTTT | CASSHGRLGNEKLFF
TRBJ2-2 | TRBV29-1 | NA | NA | TGCAGCGTTGGAGTCACCGGGGAGCTGTTTTTT | CSVGVTGELFF
TRBJ1-6 | TRBV30 | NA | NA | TGTGCCTGGAGTCGTATTAGCAGCTCCTATAATTCACCCCTCCACTTT | CAWSRISSSYNSPLHF
TRBJ2-3 | TRBV7-2 | NA | once | TGTGCCAGCAGCCCCCGGTTAGGGGGGAGGACAGATACGCAGTATTTT | CASSPRLGGRTDTQYF
TRBJ2-7 | TRBV21-1 | NA | few | TGTGCCAGGCGGATCGGGACAGGGGACAAGCAGTACTTC | CARRIGTGDKQYF
TRBJ2-2 | TRBV5-5 | NA | NA | TGTGCCAGCAGCTACCGGTCGGATAGTAACACCGGGGAGCTGTTTTTT | CASSYRSDSNTGELFF
TRBJ1-2 | TRBV6-5 | NA | NA | TGTGCCAGCAGTAATGCCAGGGGTTATGGCTACACCTTC | CASSNARGYGYTF
TRBJ2-7 | TRBV11-3 | TRBD2 | NA | TGTGCCAGCAGCTTACAATCGGCGGGGGAGTACGAGCAGTACTTC | CASSLQSAGEYEQYF
TRBJ1-3 | TRBV28 | NA | NA | TGTGCCAGCAGGAGGAGGGGACTCCATCCTGGAAACACCATATATTTT | CASRRRGLHPGNTIYF
TRBJ2-2 | TRBV19 | NA | once | TGTGCCAGTAGTATGAGATGGGGGCAGGCCAACACCGGGGAGCTGTTTTTT | CASSMRWGQANTGELFF
TRBJ2-7 | TRBV27 | TRBD2 | NA | TGTGCCAGCAGTACTCAAACTAGCGGGGGGTCCTACGAGCAGTACTTC | CASSTQTSGGSYEQYF
TRBJ2-7 | TRBV6-5 | TRBD1 | NA | TGTGCCAGCAGTTACCGACAGGGTCCCTACGAGCAGTACTTC | CASSYRQGPYEQYF
TRBJ2-1 | TRBV20-1 | NA | NA | TGCAGTGCTCTCTACAATGAGCAGTTCTTC | CSALYNEQFF
TRBJ1-2 | TRBV2 | NA | NA | TGTGCCAGCAAGAGGCAGAACTATGGCTACACCTTC | CASKRQNYGYTF
TRBJ2-3 | TRBV7-9 | NA | NA | TGTGCCAGCAGCTTAGTTTTTGGGAAAGATACGCAGTATTTT | CASSLVFGKDTQYF
TRBJ2-7 | TRBV28 | NA | NA | TGTGCCAGCAGTTACACCCCAGGGGCATATCCCTACGAGCAGTACTTC | CASSYTPGAYPYEQYF
TRBJ2-1 | TRBV29-1 | TRBD1 | NA | TGCAGCGTGAGGGACAGGGAGCAGTTCTTC | CSVRDREQFF
TRBJ2-7 | TRBV5-4 | NA | NA | TGTGCCAGCAGCCGCGTAGACTCCTCCTACGAGCAGTACTTC | CASSRVDSSYEQYF
TRBJ2-7 | TRBV7-9 | TRBD1 | NA | TGTGCCAGCAGCCGCGCGGGAACAGGGGGCAGCCACGAGCAGTACTTC | CASSRAGTGGSHEQYF
TRBJ1-2 | TRBV6-1 | NA | few | TGTGCCAGCAGTGACGCAGGGTTCTATGGCTACACCTTC | CASSDAGFYGYTF
TRBJ1-1 | TRBV5-1 | NA | NA | TGCGCCAGCAGCTTGGAAATGGGGGATATCACTGAAGCTTTCTTT | CASSLEMGDITEAFF
TRBJ2-5 | TRBV5-4 | NA | once | TGTGCCAGCAGCTTGTCCAGGGACCTCCAAGAGACCCAGTACTTC | CASSLSRDLQETQYF
TRBJ2-7 | TRBV6-1 | NA | NA | TGTGCCAGCAGTTATAGGAGCTACGAGCAGTACTTC | CASSYRSYEQYF
TRBJ1-2 | TRBV6-1 | NA | NA | TGTGCCAGCAGTGGACAGTTCTATGGCTACACCTTC | CASSGQFYGYTF
TRBJ1-2 | TRBV4-2 | NA | NA | TGTGCCAGCAGCCAAGAAGACTATGGCTACACCTTC | CASSQEDYGYTF